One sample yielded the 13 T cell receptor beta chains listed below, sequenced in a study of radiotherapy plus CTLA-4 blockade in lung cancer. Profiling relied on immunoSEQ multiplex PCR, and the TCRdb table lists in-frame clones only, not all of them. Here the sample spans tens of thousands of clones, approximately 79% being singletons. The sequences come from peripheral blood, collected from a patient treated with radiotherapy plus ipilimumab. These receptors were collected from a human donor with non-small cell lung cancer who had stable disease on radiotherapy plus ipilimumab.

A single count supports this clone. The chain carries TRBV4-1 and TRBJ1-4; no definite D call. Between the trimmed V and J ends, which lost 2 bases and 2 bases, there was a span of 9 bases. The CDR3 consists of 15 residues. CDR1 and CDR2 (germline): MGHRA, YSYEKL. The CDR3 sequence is CASSQLSVTNEKLFF. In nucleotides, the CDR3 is TGCGCCAGCAGCCAACTCAGCGTTACTAATGAAAAACTGTTTTTT.

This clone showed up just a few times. CDR3 sequence reads: CASSPGQGRYEQYV. The CDR3 DNA follows: TGTGCCAGCAGTCCCGGACAGGGGCGCTACGAGCAGTACGTC. The V call is TRBV28, the J call TRBJ2-7; TRBD1 matches at 9 bases. This CDR3 has 14 amino acids. The V gene end was trimmed by 5 bases and the J gene end by 3 bases; junction bases not matched to a gene: 5. Germline V gene sequence: CDR1 MDHEN, CDR2 SYDVKM.

As DNA, the CDR3 is TGTGCCAGCAGTTACCGTACAGGGGGCTCTGGAAACACCATATATTTT. Residues: CASSYRTGGSGNTIYF. This chain uses TRBV6-5 with TRBJ1-3; TRBD1 aligns across 8 bases. This CDR3 has 16 amino acids. Germline CDR1 is MNHEY and CDR2 is SVGAGI. V was pared by 2 bases and J by 0 bases, with 3 bases of the junction left unmatched.

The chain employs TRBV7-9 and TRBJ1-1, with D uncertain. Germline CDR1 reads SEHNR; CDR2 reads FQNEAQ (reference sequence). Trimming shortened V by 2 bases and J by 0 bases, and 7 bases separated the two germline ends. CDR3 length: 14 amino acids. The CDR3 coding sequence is TGTGCCAGCAGCTTAAGTCAGTTGAACACTGAAGCTTTCTTT. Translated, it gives CASSLSQLNTEAFF.

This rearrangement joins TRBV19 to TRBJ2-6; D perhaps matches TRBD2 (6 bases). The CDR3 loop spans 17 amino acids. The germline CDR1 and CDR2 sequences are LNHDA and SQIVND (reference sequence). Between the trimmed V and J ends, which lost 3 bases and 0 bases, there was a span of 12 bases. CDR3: CASSIGSGPSGANVLTF. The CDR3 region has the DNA TGTGCCAGTAGTATTGGTAGCGGACCCTCTGGGGCCAACGTCCTGACTTTC. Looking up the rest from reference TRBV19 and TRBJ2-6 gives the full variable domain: DGGITQSPKYLFRKEGQNVTLSCEQNLNHDAMYWYRQDPGQGLRLIYYSQIVNDFQKGDIAEGYSVSREKKESFPLTVTSAQKNPTAFYLCASSIGSGPSGANVLTFGAGSRLTVL.

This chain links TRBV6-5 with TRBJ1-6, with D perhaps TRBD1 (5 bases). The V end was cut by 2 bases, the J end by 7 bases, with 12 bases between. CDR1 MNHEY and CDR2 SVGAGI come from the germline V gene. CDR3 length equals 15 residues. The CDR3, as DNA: TGTGCCAGCAGTTACGGGGCAGGCACAAATTCACCCCTCCACTTT. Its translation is CASSYGAGTNSPLHF.

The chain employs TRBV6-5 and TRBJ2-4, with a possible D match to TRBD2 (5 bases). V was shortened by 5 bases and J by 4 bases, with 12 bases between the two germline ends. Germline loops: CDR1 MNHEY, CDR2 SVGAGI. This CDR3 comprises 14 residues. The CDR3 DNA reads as TGTGCCAGCAGTCCCCGTGAGGGAAAAAACATTCAGTACTTC. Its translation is CASSPREGKNIQYF.

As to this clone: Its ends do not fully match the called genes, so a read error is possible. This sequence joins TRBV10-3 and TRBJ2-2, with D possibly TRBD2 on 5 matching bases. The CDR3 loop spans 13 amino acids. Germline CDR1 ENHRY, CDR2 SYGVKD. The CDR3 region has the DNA TGTGCCATCGGTGAGGGTAACACCGGGGAGCTGTTTTTT. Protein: CAIGEGNTGELFF.

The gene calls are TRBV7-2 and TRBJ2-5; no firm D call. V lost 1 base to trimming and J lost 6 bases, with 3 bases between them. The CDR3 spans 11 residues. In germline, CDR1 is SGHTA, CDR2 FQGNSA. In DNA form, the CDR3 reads TGTGCCAGCAGCTTAGAGCAGACCCAGTACTTC. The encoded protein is CASSLEQTQYF. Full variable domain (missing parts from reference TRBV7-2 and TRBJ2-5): GAGVSQSPSNKVTEKGKDVELRCDPISGHTALYWYRQSLGQGLEFLIYFQGNSAPDKSGLPSDRFSAERTGGSVSTLTIQRTQQEDSAVYLCASSLEQTQYFGPGTRLLVL.

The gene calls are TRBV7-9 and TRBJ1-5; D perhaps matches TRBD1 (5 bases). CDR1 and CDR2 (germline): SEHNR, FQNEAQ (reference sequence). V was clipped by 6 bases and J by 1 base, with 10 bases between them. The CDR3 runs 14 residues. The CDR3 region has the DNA TGTGCCAGCAGGGGGCCGACGAGCAATCAGCCCCAGCATTTT. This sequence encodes CASRGPTSNQPQHF.

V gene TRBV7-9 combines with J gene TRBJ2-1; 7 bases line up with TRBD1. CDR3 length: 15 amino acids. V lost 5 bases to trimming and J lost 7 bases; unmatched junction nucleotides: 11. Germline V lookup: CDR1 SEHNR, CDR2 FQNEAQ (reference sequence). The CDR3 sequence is CASSPRQGLWNEQFF. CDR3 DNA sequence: TGTGCCAGCAGCCCTCGACAGGGCCTTTGGAATGAGCAGTTCTTC.

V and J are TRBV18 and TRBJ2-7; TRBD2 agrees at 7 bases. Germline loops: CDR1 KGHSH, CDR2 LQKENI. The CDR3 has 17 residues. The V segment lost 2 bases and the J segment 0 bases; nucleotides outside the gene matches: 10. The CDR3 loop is CASSPFPRRGYSYEQYV. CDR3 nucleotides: TGTGCCAGCTCACCATTCCCGAGGCGGGGGTACTCCTACGAGCAGTACGTC.

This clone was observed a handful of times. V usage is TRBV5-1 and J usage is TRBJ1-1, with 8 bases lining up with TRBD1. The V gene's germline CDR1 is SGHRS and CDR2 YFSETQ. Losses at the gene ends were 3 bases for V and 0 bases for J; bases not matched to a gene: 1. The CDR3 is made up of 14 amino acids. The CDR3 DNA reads TGCGCCAGCAGCTCGGGACAGGTGAACACTGAAGCTTTCTTT. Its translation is CASSSGQVNTEAFF.